This T cell receptor beta chain came from a study of cytomegalovirus exposure and HLA in healthy donors. Data came from immunoSEQ multiplex PCR; TCRdb stores just in-frame clones and leaves some out. The data hold 150,000 to 200,000 clones, with less than 85% observed a single time. The CDR3 spans 13 residues. The V and J ends lost 1 base and 3 bases respectively, with 7 bases between them. Looked up from germline, CDR1 is LGHNT and CDR2 is FRNRAP. Study outcomes and limitations: A classifier reportedly called cytomegalovirus status with high sensitivity and specificity.

In the case of this clone: Its antigen is unknown.

The V call is TRBV12-5, the J call TRBJ2-7; the D is unclear. The sample taken for sequencing was PBMCs. This sequence originates from a young man in good health and CMV-seropositive. The DNA for the CDR3 is TGTGCTAGTGGTTTGGCTACAGACTACGAGCAGTACTTC. Translated: CASGLATDYEQYF.